What follows is one T cell receptor beta chain and its context. Method: immunoSEQ multiplex PCR; TCRdb's copy keeps in-frame clones and lacks some. This sample has 75,000 to 95,000 clones, with around 94% found just once. These data are taken from a study of T cell changes during pregnancy in multiple sclerosis. The CDR3 runs 15 residues. Looked up from germline, CDR1 is SGHTA and CDR2 is FQGNSA. Trimming cost V 1 base and J 3 bases, with 12 bases left between them. The sequence derives from a female donor with multiple sclerosis, enrolled in a pregnancy study. The V and J genes are TRBV7-2 and TRBJ1-2; D uncertain. The sample in question was peripheral blood, obtained after pregnancy. CDR3 region: CASSLDTAWDYGYTF. The CDR3 DNA sequence: TGTGCCAGCAGCTTAGATACAGCCTGGGACTATGGCTACACCTTC.